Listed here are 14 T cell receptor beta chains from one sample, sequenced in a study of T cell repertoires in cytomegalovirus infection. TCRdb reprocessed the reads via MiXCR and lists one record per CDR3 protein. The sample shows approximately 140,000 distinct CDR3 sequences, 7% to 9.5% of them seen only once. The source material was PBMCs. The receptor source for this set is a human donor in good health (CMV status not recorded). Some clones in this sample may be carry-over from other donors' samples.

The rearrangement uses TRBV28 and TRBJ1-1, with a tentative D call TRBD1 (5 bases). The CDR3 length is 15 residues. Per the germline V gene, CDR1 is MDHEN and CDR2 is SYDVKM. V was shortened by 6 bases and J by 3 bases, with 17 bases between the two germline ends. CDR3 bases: TGTGCCAGCAGCATCCTAATAGGGGAGGACACTGAAGCTTTCTTT. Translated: CASSILIGEDTEAFF.

CDR3 in amino acids: CASRWAAEAFF. CDR3 nucleotides: TGTGCCAGTAGATGGGCCGCTGAAGCTTTCTTT. The chain links TRBV19 to TRBJ1-1; no reliable D call. This CDR3 region has 11 residues. Trimming cost V 6 bases and J 6 bases, with 8 bases left between them. CDR1 is LNHDA and CDR2 is SQIVND in the germline V gene (reference sequence).

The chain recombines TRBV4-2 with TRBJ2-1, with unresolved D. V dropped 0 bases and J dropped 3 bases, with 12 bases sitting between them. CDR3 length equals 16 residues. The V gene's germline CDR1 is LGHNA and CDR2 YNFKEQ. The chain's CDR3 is CASSQETRVGYNEQFF. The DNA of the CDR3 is TGTGCCAGCAGCCAAGAAACCAGAGTCGGCTACAATGAGCAGTTCTTC.

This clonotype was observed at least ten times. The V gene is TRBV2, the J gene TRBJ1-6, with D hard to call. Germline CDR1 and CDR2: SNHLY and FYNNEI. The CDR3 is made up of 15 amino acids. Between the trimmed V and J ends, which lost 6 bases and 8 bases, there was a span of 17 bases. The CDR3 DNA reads TGTGCCAGCAGGCCGGGGTCAAGCGGGCATTCACCCCTCCACTTT. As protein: CASRPGSSGHSPLHF.

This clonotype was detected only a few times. CDR3 sequence (DNA): TGCAGTGCTCCCGTCCGCGCAGGGACTAACTATGGCTACACCTTC. This translates into CSAPVRAGTNYGYTF. The chain has TRBV20-1 and TRBJ1-2; the D gene is possibly TRBD1 (5 bases). In germline, CDR1 is DFQATT, CDR2 SNEGSKA (reference sequence). With 5 bases removed from V and 0 bases from J, the gap between germline ends came to 16 bases. This CDR3 comprises 15 residues.

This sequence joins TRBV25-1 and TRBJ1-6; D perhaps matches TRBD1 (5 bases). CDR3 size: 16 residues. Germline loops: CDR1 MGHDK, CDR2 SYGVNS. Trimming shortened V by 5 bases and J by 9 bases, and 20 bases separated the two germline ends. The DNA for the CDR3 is TGTGCCAGCAGTCATTCCGGGACGGAAGGGATTTCACCCCTCCACTTT. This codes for CASSHSGTEGISPLHF.

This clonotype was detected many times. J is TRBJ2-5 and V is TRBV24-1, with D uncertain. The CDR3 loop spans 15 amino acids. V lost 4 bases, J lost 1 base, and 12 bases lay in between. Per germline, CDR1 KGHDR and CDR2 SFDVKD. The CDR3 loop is CATSDNDVIQETQYF. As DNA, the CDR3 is TGTGCCACCAGTGACAACGACGTGATCCAAGAGACCCAGTACTTC.

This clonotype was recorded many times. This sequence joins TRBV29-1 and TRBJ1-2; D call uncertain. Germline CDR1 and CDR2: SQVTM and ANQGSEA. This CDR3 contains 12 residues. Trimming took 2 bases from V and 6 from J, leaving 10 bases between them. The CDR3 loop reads CSVEQPYDGYTF. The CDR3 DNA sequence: TGCAGCGTTGAACAGCCCTACGATGGCTACACCTTC.

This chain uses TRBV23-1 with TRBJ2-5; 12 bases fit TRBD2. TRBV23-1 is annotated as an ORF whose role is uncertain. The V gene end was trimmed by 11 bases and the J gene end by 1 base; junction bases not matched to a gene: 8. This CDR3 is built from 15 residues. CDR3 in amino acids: CAGPGLAGSQETQYF. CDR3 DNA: TGCGCCGGACCCGGACTAGCGGGGTCCCAAGAGACCCAGTACTTC.

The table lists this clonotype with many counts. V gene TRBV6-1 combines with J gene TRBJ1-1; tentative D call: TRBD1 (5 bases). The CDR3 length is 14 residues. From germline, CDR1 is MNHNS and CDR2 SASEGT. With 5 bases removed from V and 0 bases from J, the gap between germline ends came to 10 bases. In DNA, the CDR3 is TGTGCCAGCAGTAAAGGGACGGTGAACACTGAAGCTTTCTTT. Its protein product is CASSKGTVNTEAFF.

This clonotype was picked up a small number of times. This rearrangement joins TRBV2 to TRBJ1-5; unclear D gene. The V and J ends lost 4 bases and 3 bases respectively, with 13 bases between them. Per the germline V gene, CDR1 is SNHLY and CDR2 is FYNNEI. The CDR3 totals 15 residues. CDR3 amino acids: CASSGDRRNNQPQHF. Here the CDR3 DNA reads TGTGCCAGCAGTGGGGATCGACGGAACAATCAGCCCCAGCATTTT.

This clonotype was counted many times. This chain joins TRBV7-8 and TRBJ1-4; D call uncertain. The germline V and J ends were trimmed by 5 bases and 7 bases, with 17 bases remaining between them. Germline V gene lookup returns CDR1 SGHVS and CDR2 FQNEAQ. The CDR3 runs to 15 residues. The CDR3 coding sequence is TGTGCCAGCAGCCCCCCAACGGGGATCGGTGAAAAACTGTTTTTT. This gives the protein CASSPPTGIGEKLFF.

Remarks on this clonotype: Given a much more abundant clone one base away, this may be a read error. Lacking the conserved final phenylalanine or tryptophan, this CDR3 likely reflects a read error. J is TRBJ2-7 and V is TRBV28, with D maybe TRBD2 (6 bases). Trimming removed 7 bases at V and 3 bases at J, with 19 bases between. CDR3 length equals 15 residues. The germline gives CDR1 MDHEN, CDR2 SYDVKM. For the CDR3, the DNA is TGTGCCAGCACCCACGCGAGGACTACACACTACGAGCAGTACTCC. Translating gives CASTHARTTHYEQYS.

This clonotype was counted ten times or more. The CDR3 DNA reads TGTGCCAGTAGTTCTAGGGACACTGAAGCTTTCTTT. Protein: CASSSRDTEAFF. V gene TRBV19 combines with J gene TRBJ1-1, with D hard to call. Germline CDR1 and CDR2: LNHDA and SQIVND (reference sequence). V was cut by 5 bases and J by 3 bases, with 7 bases left in between. The CDR3 totals 12 residues.